This TCR beta chain was sequenced for a study of blood T cells in healthy people across ages. Trimming took 4 bases from V and 0 from J; bases not matched to a gene: 12. The CDR3 is 18 residues long. Germline V gene sequence: CDR1 MGHDK, CDR2 SYGVNS. With a J-beta primer mix and a sample-barcoded 5' primer, a second PCR ran about 6 to 11 cycles. TCRdb re-called the 5' RACE reads with MiXCR, one entry per CDR3 protein. The sample lists 1.5 million to 1.8 million distinct CDR3 sequences, 40% to 45% occurring once. The TCR was taken from a young woman in good health. The sample taken for sequencing was blood. The chain joins TRBV25-1 to TRBJ2-1; TRBD1 aligns across 7 bases. CDR3: CASSGRALRTGSYNEQFF. The CDR3 DNA sequence: TGTGCCAGCAGTGGCCGGGCCCTCCGGACAGGCTCCTACAATGAGCAGTTCTTC.